This T cell receptor beta chain derives from a study of control samples from healthy donors and cancer patients. The CDR3 is made up of 11 amino acids. Trimming at V came to 6 bases and at J to 7 bases, leaving 4 bases not matched to a gene. Germline V gene sequence: CDR1 DFQATT, CDR2 SNEGSKA (reference sequence). TCRdb's copy holds only in-frame clones and misses some; the assay was immunoSEQ multiplex PCR. The sample has under 450,000 clones, over 75% seen once; the top ten hold roughly 6.4%. This TCR came from a man aged 35-49 years with head and neck cancer. Sequencing used PBMCs. This chain connects TRBV20-1 to TRBJ2-7; the match to TRBD2 covers 9 bases. The CDR3 protein is CSAPTSGEQYF. The CDR3 DNA reads TGCAGTGCCCCGACTAGCGGAGAGCAGTACTTC.